Below are 22 T cell receptor beta chains sequenced from a single sample in a study of cytomegalovirus exposure and HLA in healthy donors. 60 Vbeta and 13 Jbeta primers were used in PCR. The protocol was immunoSEQ multiplex PCR, while the TCRdb copy is restricted to in-frame clones and leaves out a portion. The top ten clones hold around 0.7% of a sample with roughly 150,000 clones, over 60% of them seen once. Sequenced: PBMCs. The source of these receptors is a male donor in good health and CMV-seronegative.

Notes on this clone: Other DNA sequences in the same sample also yield this CDR3. The chain carries TRBV10-2 and TRBJ1-2; the D is unclear. Between the trimmed V and J ends, which lost 0 bases and 7 bases, there was a span of 6 bases. The CDR3 length is 12 residues. CDR1 is WSHSY, CDR2 SAAADI, per germline. This chain's CDR3 is CASSESLGGYTF. The CDR3 DNA reads as TGCGCCAGCAGTGAGTCGCTAGGTGGCTACACCTTC.

This sequence joins TRBV7-6 and TRBJ2-1; TRBD2 matches at 11 bases. This CDR3 spans 17 amino acids. Germline CDR1 and CDR2: SGHVS and FNYEAQ. The trim removed 1 base at V and 6 bases at J, leaving 8 bases unmatched. CDR3 protein: CASSLVLVAGGPNEQFF. CDR3 DNA: TGTGCCAGCAGCTTAGTCCTGGTAGCGGGAGGGCCCAATGAGCAGTTCTTC.

The gene calls are TRBV7-9 and TRBJ2-3; TRBD1 is a possible D gene (5 bases). Germline CDR1 reads SEHNR; CDR2 reads FQNEAQ (reference sequence). The length of the CDR3 is 14 residues. Trimming removed 1 base from V and 6 bases from J, with 11 bases in between. The CDR3 region has the DNA TGTGCCAGCAGCTTAGAAGGGGCTGGGGATACGCAGTATTTT. This gives the protein CASSLEGAGDTQYF.

This chain connects TRBV10-3 to TRBJ2-7, with 9 positions matching TRBD2. Germline CDR1 is ENHRY and CDR2 is SYGVKD. The CDR3 totals 15 residues. J gave up 4 bases and V 2 bases, and 6 bases lay outside the gene matches. CDR3 nucleotides: TGTGCCATCAGTGAGATTAGCGGGAGTAGTTACGAGCAGTACTTC. Translating it yields CAISEISGSSYEQYF.

The gene calls are TRBV6-1 and TRBJ2-3, with 10 bases matching TRBD2. Germline CDR1 reads MNHNS; CDR2 reads SASEGT. The CDR3 spans 15 residues. V lost 8 bases to trimming and J lost 2 bases; unmatched junction nucleotides: 7. For the CDR3, the DNA is TGTGCCAGCGGCGGACTAGCGGAATTCACAGATACGCAGTATTTT. This codes for CASGGLAEFTDTQYF.

The rearrangement links TRBV7-9 to TRBJ2-1, with TRBD2 matching 11 bases. The V segment lost 4 bases and the J segment 6 bases; nucleotides outside the gene matches: 8. The CDR3 runs to 16 residues. The germline V gene encodes CDR1 SEHNR and CDR2 FQNEAQ (reference sequence). The DNA of the CDR3 is TGTGCCAGCAGCTCTACGGGACTAGCGGTCTCCAATGAGCAGTTCTTC. Protein: CASSSTGLAVSNEQFF.

The chain is built from TRBV6-5 and TRBJ2-7; perhaps TRBD1 as D (5 bases). The CDR3 is 14 residues long. Germline CDR1 reads MNHEY; CDR2 reads SVGAGI. Trimming removed 0 bases from V and 2 bases from J, with 8 bases in between. CDR3 sequence: CASSYSGRAYEQYF. The CDR3 DNA reads TGTGCCAGCAGTTACTCGGGCAGGGCCTACGAGCAGTACTTC.

The chain joins TRBV4-1 to TRBJ2-7; TRBD2 matches 14 bases. This CDR3 comprises 16 residues. CDR1 is MGHRA and CDR2 is YSYEKL in the germline V gene. Germline trimming cut 2 bases from V and 3 bases from J; bases unmatched to any gene: 3. As DNA, the CDR3 is TGCGCCAGCAGCCAACAGACTAGCGGGGGGGTCTACGAGCAGTACTTC. This gives the protein CASSQQTSGGVYEQYF.

The chain links TRBV5-4 to TRBJ2-1, with TRBD2 matching over 10 bases. Losses at the gene ends were 4 bases for V and 0 bases for J; bases not matched to a gene: 7. This CDR3 region has 17 residues. The V gene's germline CDR1 is SGHNT and CDR2 YYREEE (reference sequence). In DNA form, the CDR3 reads TGTGCCAGCAGCCCCTGGACTAGCGGTCCCTCCTACAATGAGCAGTTCTTC. Its translation is CASSPWTSGPSYNEQFF.

The CDR3 coding sequence is TGTGCCAGCAGGAGCGGGAACCAAGAGACCCAGTACTTC. This codes for CASRSGNQETQYF. The J gene is TRBJ2-5, the V gene TRBV7-2; 7 bases map to TRBD2. CDR3 length equals 13 residues. Germline-derived CDR1 and CDR2 are SGHTA and FQGNSA. Trimming cost V 6 bases and J 0 bases; bases outside gene matches: 1.

This chain connects TRBV4-1 to TRBJ1-2; D perhaps matches TRBD1 (5 bases). The germline CDR1 and CDR2 sequences are MGHRA and YSYEKL. The CDR3 contains 15 residues. The V and J ends lost 0 bases and 1 base respectively, with 9 bases between them. CDR3 DNA: TGCGCCAGCAGCCAAGAGACAGATAATAACTATGGCTACACCTTC. Residues: CASSQETDNNYGYTF.

This clone was found a few times. V and J are TRBV7-6 and TRBJ1-2; D call uncertain. V was shortened by 2 bases and J by 0 bases, with 13 bases between the two germline ends. CDR3 length: 16 amino acids. CDR1 SGHVS and CDR2 FNYEAQ come from the germline V gene. CDR3 DNA sequence: TGTGCCAGCAGCTTATCCTGGGGAGAAGCTAACTATGGCTACACCTTC. Amino acid sequence: CASSLSWGEANYGYTF.

This rearrangement joins TRBV7-6 to TRBJ1-5; 8 bases line up with TRBD1. This CDR3 is built from 15 residues. Losses at the gene ends were 3 bases for V and 7 bases for J; bases not matched to a gene: 8. Germline V lookup: CDR1 SGHVS, CDR2 FNYEAQ. CDR3 nucleotides: TGTGCCAGCAGCTTGGAGGGGACAGGTGGACAGCCCCAGCATTTT. Encoded protein: CASSLEGTGGQPQHF.

V is TRBV23-1 and J is TRBJ2-7; 7 bases match TRBD1. TRBV23-1 counts as an open reading frame of uncertain function. V shed 6 bases and J 6 bases; nucleotides not matched to a gene: 11. The CDR3 spans 14 residues. This CDR3 is CASRSRQGQCEQYF. DNA for the CDR3: TGCGCCAGCAGATCAAGGCAGGGACAGTGCGAGCAGTACTTC.

The chain uses TRBV7-6 and TRBJ1-4; D is unclear. The germline V and J ends were trimmed by 1 base and 8 bases, with 8 bases remaining between them. Per germline, CDR1 SGHVS and CDR2 FNYEAQ. The CDR3 runs 13 residues. The CDR3 reads CASSLGTVEKLFF. The CDR3 DNA is TGTGCCAGCAGCTTAGGCACAGTAGAAAAACTGTTTTTT.

The chain couples TRBV27 to TRBJ1-1, with 12 bases identical to TRBD1. Trimming cost V 6 bases and J 4 bases; bases outside gene matches: 15. CDR3 length: 18 amino acids. Germline CDR1 is MNHEY and CDR2 is SMNVEV (reference sequence). The DNA for the CDR3 is TGTGCCAGCAGCCCACGTAGGGGGACAGGGGGCAGGACCACTGAAGCTTTCTTT. This translates into CASSPRRGTGGRTTEAFF.

The chain links TRBV7-2 to TRBJ1-5, with D hard to call. V was cut by 2 bases and J by 0 bases, with 14 bases left in between. Germline CDR1 reads SGHTA; CDR2 reads FQGNSA. The CDR3 spans 17 residues. CDR3: CASSLFYSGRSNQPQHF. CDR3 in DNA: TGTGCCAGCAGCTTATTCTATAGTGGTCGTAGCAATCAGCCCCAGCATTTT.

The CDR3 loop is CASSLAQGALSYEQYF. DNA of the CDR3: TGTGCCAGCAGCTTAGCCCAGGGGGCCCTCTCCTACGAGCAGTACTTC. This chain connects TRBV7-8 to TRBJ2-7; 8 bases align to TRBD1. In germline, CDR1 is SGHVS, CDR2 FQNEAQ. The CDR3 sequence is 16 residues long. The trim removed 0 bases at V and 0 bases at J, leaving 4 bases unmatched.

The CDR3: CAISADRGQGTEAFF. The CDR3, as DNA: TGTGCCATCAGTGCCGACAGGGGGCAGGGCACTGAAGCTTTCTTT. The chain joins TRBV10-3 to TRBJ1-1; 10 nucleotides agree with TRBD1. Germline V gives CDR1 ENHRY, CDR2 SYGVKD. Trimming took 4 bases from V and 4 from J; bases not matched to a gene: 6. CDR3 size: 15 residues.

The rearrangement joins TRBV19 to TRBJ2-1; D is perhaps TRBD2 (5 bases). Trimming pared 2 bases from V and 0 bases from J, leaving 8 bases between. CDR3 length equals 15 residues. CDR1 and CDR2 from the germline V gene are LNHDA and SQIVND (reference sequence). This CDR3 is CASSITGNSYNEQFF. The CDR3 DNA is TGTGCCAGTAGTATAACGGGGAACTCCTACAATGAGCAGTTCTTC. Looking up the rest from reference TRBV19 and TRBJ2-1 gives the full variable domain: DGGITQSPKYLFRKEGQNVTLSCEQNLNHDAMYWYRQDPGQGLRLIYYSQIVNDFQKGDIAEGYSVSREKKESFPLTVTSAQKNPTAFYLCASSITGNSYNEQFFGPGTRLTVL.

The chain carries TRBV6-5 and TRBJ1-1, with TRBD1 as a possible D gene (5 bases). V was shortened by 6 bases and J by 1 base, with 12 bases between the two germline ends. Germline loops: CDR1 MNHEY, CDR2 SVGAGI. The CDR3 covers 14 residues. The CDR3 coding sequence is TGTGCCAGCAGCCTCTGGGGGGAGAACACTGAAGCTTTCTTT. Translating it yields CASSLWGENTEAFF.

This chain connects TRBV15 to TRBJ2-3, with TRBD2 matching over 14 bases. Germline lookup yields CDR1 LNHNV and CDR2 YYDKDF (reference sequence). J gave up 6 bases and V 1 base, and 3 bases lay outside the gene matches. The CDR3 length is 16 residues. The CDR3 protein is CATSRGLAGGSDTQYF. In DNA, the CDR3 is TGTGCCACCAGCAGAGGACTAGCGGGAGGGTCCGATACGCAGTATTTT.